This TCR beta chain originates from a study of blood T cell repertoires in COVID-19 (dated by TCRdb to 2020 to 2022). Turning to the overall study: Samples covering the acute and convalescent phases of COVID-19 were provided by collaborators in the United States, Italy and Spain. The repertoires were released in a freely available public database meant as a resource for research on the immune response to SARS-CoV-2. The prospective study material was composed of cDNA or gDNA derived from T cells, B-cell-depleted T cells, or PBMCs. Sample metadata almost always included a de-identified subject ID, COVID-19 status, age in years and sex. Subjects who had been exposed to COVID-19, were actively infected with it, or had recovered from it provided the deeply sampled blood TCRbeta repertoires that made up the dataset. HLA class I and class II types, where available, came from metadata supplied by the sample provider rather than from assay-based typing. Samples were obtained from the ongoing ImmuneRACE study (first 160 participants) and from about 1,300 subjects provided by 6 global collaborators.

The collaborating institutions used their own protocols to collect whole blood in K2EDTA tubes. Collaborator samples were shipped for TCRbeta analysis as frozen whole blood, isolated PBMCs, or DNA extracted from either sample type. Summary of the overall study and its limitations: How much clinical and demographic metadata was included differed by source and by participant, and the metadata was provided uncurated.

TCRbeta CDR3 regions were amplified from genomic DNA by means of the immunoSEQ Assay, a bias-controlled multiplex PCR. In the authors' own workflow: The number of nucleated cells in each sample was estimated from the amplification of reference gene primers within the assay. To quantify the absolute abundance of each unique TCRbeta CDR3 rearrangement, sequence reads were collapsed and filtered. For each sample, productive Simpson clonality was calculated as the square root of Simpson's diversity index over productive rearrangements. In its TCRdb copy, this immuneACCESS table keeps in-frame sequences only and misses some clones. Where compared with another copy, unresolved V genes explain less than half of these, and the others have no known cause. V and J calls and clone size are as listed in that table; D and trimming were resolved from the DNA. In this sample the table shows over 120,000 clones, approximately 80% of which occur a single time. Clones ranked in the top ten supply roughly 4.4% of the sample.

CDR3 length: 13 amino acids, cysteine to phenylalanine. Solely the CDR3 DNA is kept, with 39 bases framed from the first base. The germline V gene supplies CDR1 MDHEN and CDR2 SYDVKM. Trimming removed 6 bases from V and 5 bases from J; the gene matches leave 4 bases unexplained. With regard to this clone: Its binding antigen is unknown. Base qualities were left out, and no much larger clone turns up one base away.

This receptor chain uses TRBV28 and TRBJ2-7; TRBD2 agrees with 10 junctional bases. This clonotype originated in a human donor in a cohort sampled during active COVID-19. Sequencing input: peripheral blood. The bases are TGTGCCAGCAGGCCCGGGACTAGCGACGAGCAGTACTTC. Its translation is CASRPGTSDEQYF.